The source of this TCR beta chain is a study of neoadjuvant anti-PD-1 for oral cavity cancer. Study summary: Most patients had three to four biweekly doses of 3 mg/kg nivolumab before resection. Patients without progression got a fourth dose around day 43.

Germline lookup yields CDR1 MNHNS and CDR2 SASEGT. This CDR3 contains 15 residues. Trimming cost V 8 bases and J 4 bases; bases outside gene matches: 12. Blood libraries mostly used about 0.5 ug genomic DNA, six replicates each. Measured with immunoSEQ multiplex PCR; TCRdb has only the in-frame clones, and not every one. The profile shows about 68,000 clones, about 85% of them singletons. The time point here: after neoadjuvant nivolumab, at surgical resection. Analysis of PBMCs was direct, with no culture step. V usage is TRBV6-1 and J usage is TRBJ2-5, with 8 bases matching TRBD1. This TCR was recovered from a person aged 40-85 years with oral cavity squamous cell carcinoma. Sequencing was performed on PBMCs, taken after nivolumab (anti-PD-1) treatment. The CDR3 DNA follows: TGTGCCAGCGGAGAGGACAGGGAGGTGGTAGAGACCCAGTACTTC. Translating it yields CASGEDREVVETQYF.